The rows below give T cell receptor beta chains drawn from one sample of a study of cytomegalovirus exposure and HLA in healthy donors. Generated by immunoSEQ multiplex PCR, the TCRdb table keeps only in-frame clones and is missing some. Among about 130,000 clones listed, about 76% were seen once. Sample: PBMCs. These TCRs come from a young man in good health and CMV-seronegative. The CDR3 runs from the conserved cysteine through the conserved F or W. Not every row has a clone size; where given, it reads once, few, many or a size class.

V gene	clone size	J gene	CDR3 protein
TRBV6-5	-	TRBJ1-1	CASYWMTGGTEAFF
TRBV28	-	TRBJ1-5	CASSPASGASQPQHF
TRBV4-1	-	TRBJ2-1	CASSQRQSNNEQFF
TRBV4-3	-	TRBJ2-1	CASSPSARGGSYNEQFF
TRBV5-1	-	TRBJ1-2	CASSPPGGDYGYTF
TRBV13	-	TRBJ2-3	CASYGYATRAGTDTQYF
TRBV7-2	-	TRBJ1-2	CASSSTLNVANYGYTF
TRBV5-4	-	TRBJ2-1	CASSLGGGGGVNEQFF
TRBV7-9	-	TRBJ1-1	CASSQGQMNTEAFF
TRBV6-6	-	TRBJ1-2	CASRKDWRNYGYTF
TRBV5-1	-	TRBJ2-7	CAGSLVTRSSYEQYF
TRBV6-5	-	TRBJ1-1	CASRPPGQWNTEAFF
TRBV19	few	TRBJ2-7	CASSISAGAVYEQYF
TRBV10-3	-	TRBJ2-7	CAISELAGAPRKYEQYF
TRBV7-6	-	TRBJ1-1	CASSPWTPLNTEAFF
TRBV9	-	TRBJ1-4	CASSGTGGAEKLFF
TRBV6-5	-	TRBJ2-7	CASSYSLQGYEQYF
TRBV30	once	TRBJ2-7	CAWTRPAGVSYEQYF
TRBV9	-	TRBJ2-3	CASSGGLAGARDTQYF
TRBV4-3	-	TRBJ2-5	CASSQRGGQETQYF
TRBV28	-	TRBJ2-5	CASSLFRLLGETQYF
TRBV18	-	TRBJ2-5	CASSPLSGGLSETQYF
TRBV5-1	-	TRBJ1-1	CASSLGREHTEAFF
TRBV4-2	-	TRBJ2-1	CASSQQRGGTYNEQFF
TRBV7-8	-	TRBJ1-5	CASSRYRGDSNQPQHF
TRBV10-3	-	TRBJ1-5	CAISINNQPQHF
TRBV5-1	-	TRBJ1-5	CASGQGPNQPQHF
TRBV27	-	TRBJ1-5	CASSLSGQTYQPQHF
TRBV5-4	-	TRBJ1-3	CASSLAGNPGNTIYF
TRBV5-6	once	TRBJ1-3	CASSFQGGNTIYF
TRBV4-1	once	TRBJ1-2	CASSQAPRQGRREGYTF
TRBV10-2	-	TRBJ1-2	CASSDSRRDLNYGYTF
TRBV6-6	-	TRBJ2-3	CASSYQRELSTDTQYF
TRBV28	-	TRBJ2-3	CATSSGDLDTQYF
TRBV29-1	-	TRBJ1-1	CSVVNRGRITEAFF
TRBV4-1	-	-	CASSQERTDEQYF
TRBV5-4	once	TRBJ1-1	CASSARQGAGTEAFF
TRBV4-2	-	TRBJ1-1	CASSQERSVNTEAFF
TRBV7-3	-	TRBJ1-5	CASSLLPGSNQPQHF
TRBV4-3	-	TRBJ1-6	CASSPGQGLSSPLHF
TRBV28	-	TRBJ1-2	CASTPGGEANYGYTF
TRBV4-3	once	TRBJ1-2	CASSQTGFSNGYTF
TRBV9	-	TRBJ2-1	CASSGRGGTYNEQFF
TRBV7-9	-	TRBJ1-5	CASSSLVSSNQPQHF
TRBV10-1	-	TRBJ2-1	CASSDLRDYHLNEQFF
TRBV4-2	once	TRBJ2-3	CASSLGGGLAGIPDTQYF
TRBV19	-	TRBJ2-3	CASSIYTTGSPDTQYF
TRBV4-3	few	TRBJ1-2	CASSQGTGNYGYTF
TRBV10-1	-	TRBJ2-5	CASSESPGEETQYF
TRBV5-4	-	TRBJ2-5	CASSATGETQYF
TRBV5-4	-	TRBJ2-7	CASSFWTNPYEQYF
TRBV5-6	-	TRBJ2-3	CASSQQGADTQYF